The clone carrying this T cell receptor (beta chain) was seen only once. The antigen is not known. Germline CDR1 reads MDHEN; CDR2 reads SYDVKM. This CDR3 has 14 residues. Trimming pared 3 bases from V and 9 bases from J, leaving 12 bases between. The protocol was immunoSEQ multiplex PCR, while the TCRdb copy is restricted to in-frame clones and leaves out a portion. The profile covers 90,000 to 150,000 clones, with approximately 90% appearing a single time and about 0.55% taken by the ten largest. This record belongs to a study of OX40 agonist ivuxolimab in advanced cancers. Study-wide context: The patients received agonistic anti-OX40 (CD134) antibody ivuxolimab. The mean age was about 57 years, ranging from about 23 to 79, with 65% to 90% of participants male.

Sampling times: baseline, cycle 4 day 1, cycle 7 day 1. Study-level points and caveats: Clonal expansion in partial responders at 0.1-3.0 mg/kg ranked among the lowest.

The TCR originated in an adult with an advanced solid tumor such as melanoma, head and neck, liver or kidney cancer. The chain uses TRBV28 and TRBJ1-6; D gene uncertain. The sample in question was CD4+ or CD8+ T cells sorted from blood, obtained in a trial of the OX40 agonist ivuxolimab. The CDR3: CASSFRAMVSPLHF. The DNA for the CDR3 is TGTGCCAGCAGTTTTCGGGCAATGGTTTCACCCCTCCACTTT.